The T cell receptor beta chain under discussion was sequenced for a study of Graves' ophthalmopathy and Graves' hyperthyroidism. RNA transcripts served as template for amplifying TCR beta CDR3 sequences. The workflow started with a first-round RT-PCR run with HTBI primers and then moved on to a second-round multiplex PCR. TCRdb called the multiplex PCR reads again in MiXCR, with one record for every CDR3 protein. Of about 620,000 distinct CDR3 sequences in the sample, about a fifth were seen once. Many counts were recorded for this clonotype. Deletions cut 7 bases from V and 3 bases from J, with 15 bases between. This CDR3 spans 14 amino acids.

The sequence was collected from a woman between 18 and 29 years old with stable Graves' hyperthyroidism. Some clones in this sample may be carry-over from other donors' samples. Sequences were obtained from peripheral blood. V is TRBV12-3 or TRBV12-4 and J is TRBJ1-2; D unclear. CDR3 sequence: CASTRRGLDYGYTF. The CDR3 DNA is TGTGCCAGCACCAGAAGAGGGCTAGACTATGGCTACACCTTC.